The clone carrying this T cell receptor (beta chain) came up many times. Its target is not known. Germline loops: CDR1 KGHSH, CDR2 LQKENI. Between the trimmed V and J ends, which lost 5 bases and 12 bases, there was a span of 16 bases. There are 12 residues in the CDR3. This record belongs to a study of human T cells and chemical hapten exposure. Background on the study: Subjects had 2% DPC placed on 2 cm by 2 cm of upper inner arm skin for sensitization. Patients had diphenylcyclopropenone applied to the scalp weekly throughout the approximately 24-week study. Patch tests put 0.01% DPC on the upper back, and the results were checked at 6 days. Study-wide points: There were significantly more large CDR3 similarity clusters among expanded TCRs than among controls.

One entry per CDR3 protein, called by TCRdb with MiXCR from the RACE reads. There are about 84,000 distinct CDR3 sequences in the sample; approximately 11% occur only once, and over 3.5% lies in the top ten. Described time point: patch test 3, about 24 weeks after DPC sensitization. The treatment was: therapeutic diphenylcyclopropenone sensitization with weekly scalp DPC. The receptor's source is a woman aged 50 to 65 with alopecia areata. Some clones in this sample may be carry-over from other donors' samples. This rearrangement joins TRBV18 to TRBJ1-1; D not certain. Material: whole blood, obtained in connection with sensitization to the hapten diphenylcyclopropenone (DPC). CDR3 nucleotides: TGTGCCAGCTCATCCGAGGACCTTAAATCTTTCTTT. Amino acid sequence: CASSSEDLKSFF.